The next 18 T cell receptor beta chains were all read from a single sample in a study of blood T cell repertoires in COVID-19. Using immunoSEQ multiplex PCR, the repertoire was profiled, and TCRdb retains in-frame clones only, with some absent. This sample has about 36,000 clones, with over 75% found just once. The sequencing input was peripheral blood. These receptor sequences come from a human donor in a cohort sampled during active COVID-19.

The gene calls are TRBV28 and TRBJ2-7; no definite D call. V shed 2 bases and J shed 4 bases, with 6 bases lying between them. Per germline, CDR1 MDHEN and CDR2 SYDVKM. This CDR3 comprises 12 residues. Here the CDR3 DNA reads TGTGCCAGCAGTTTAGTCCCATACGAGCAGTACTTC. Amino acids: CASSLVPYEQYF.

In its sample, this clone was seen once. CDR3 region: CASSSGLAWNNEQFF. The CDR3 bases are TGTGCCAGCAGTTCCGGACTAGCGTGGAACAATGAGCAGTTCTTC. The J gene is TRBJ2-1, the V gene TRBV27; TRBD2 agrees at 9 bases. Germline CDR1 is MNHEY and CDR2 is SMNVEV (reference sequence). The CDR3 extends over 15 amino acids. The V segment lost 4 bases and the J segment 5 bases; nucleotides outside the gene matches: 6.

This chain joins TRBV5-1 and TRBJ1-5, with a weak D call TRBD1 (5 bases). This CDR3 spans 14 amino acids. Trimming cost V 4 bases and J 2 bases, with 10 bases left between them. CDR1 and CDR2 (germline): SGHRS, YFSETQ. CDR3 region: CASSQRGGNQPQHF. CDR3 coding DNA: TGCGCCAGCAGCCAGCGGGGGGGCAATCAGCCCCAGCATTTT.

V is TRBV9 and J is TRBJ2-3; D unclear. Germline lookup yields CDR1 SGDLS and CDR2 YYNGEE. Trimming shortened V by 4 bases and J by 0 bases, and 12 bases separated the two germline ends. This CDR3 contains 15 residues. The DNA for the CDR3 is TGTGCCAGCAGCCAGACGGGTGTTAGCACAGATACGCAGTATTTT. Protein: CASSQTGVSTDTQYF.

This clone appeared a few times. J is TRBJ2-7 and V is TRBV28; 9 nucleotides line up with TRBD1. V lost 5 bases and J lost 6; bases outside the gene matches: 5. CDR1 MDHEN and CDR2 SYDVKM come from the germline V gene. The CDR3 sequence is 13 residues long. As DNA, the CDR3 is TGTGCCAGCAGTAGGGACAGGGTGGCCGAGCAGTACTTC. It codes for CASSRDRVAEQYF.

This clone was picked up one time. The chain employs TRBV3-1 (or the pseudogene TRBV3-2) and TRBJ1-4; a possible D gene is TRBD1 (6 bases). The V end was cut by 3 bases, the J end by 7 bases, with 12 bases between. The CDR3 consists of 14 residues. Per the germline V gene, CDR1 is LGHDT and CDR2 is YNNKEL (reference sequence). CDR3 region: CASSQRGGREKLFF. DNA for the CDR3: TGTGCCAGCAGCCAGAGGGGGGGACGTGAAAAACTGTTTTTT.

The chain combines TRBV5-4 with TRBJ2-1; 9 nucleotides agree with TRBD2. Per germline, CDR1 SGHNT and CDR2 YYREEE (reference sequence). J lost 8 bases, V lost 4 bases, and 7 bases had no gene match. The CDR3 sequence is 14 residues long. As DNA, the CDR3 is TGTGCCAGCAGCGCTGGGACTAGCCGGGATGAGCAGTTCTTC. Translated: CASSAGTSRDEQFF.

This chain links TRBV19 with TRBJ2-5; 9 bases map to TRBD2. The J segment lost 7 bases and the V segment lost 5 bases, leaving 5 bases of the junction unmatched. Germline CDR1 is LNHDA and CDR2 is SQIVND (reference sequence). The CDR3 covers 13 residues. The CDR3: CASSSLSGGTQYF. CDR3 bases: TGTGCCAGTAGTTCTCTTAGCGGGGGGACCCAGTACTTC.

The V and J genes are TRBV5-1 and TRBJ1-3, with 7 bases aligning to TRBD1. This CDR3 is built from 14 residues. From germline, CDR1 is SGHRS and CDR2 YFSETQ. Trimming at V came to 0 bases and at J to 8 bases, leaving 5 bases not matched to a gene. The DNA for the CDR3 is TGCGCCAGCAGCTTGGGAGGGGGCGACGACACCATATATTTT. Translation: CASSLGGGDDTIYF.

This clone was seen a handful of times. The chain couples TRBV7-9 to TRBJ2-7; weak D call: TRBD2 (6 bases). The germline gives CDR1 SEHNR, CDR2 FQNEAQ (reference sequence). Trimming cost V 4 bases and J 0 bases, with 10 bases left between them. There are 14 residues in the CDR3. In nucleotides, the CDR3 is TGTGCCAGCAGCTACCTAGCGAGCTCCTACGAGCAGTACTTC. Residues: CASSYLASSYEQYF. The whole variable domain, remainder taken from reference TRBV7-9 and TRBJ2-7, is DTGVSQNPRHKITKRGQNVTFRCDPISEHNRLYWYRQTLGQGPEFLTYFQNEAQLEKSRLLSDRFSAERPKGSFSTLEIQRTEQGDSAMYLCASSYLASSYEQYFGPGTRLTVT.

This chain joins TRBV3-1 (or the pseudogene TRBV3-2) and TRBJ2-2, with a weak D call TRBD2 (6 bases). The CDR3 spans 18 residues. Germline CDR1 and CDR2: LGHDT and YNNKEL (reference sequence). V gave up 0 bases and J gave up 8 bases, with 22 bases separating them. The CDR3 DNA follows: TGTGCCAGCAGCCAAGACCCCCCCCGGACTACGGTGATTGGGGAGCTGTTTTTT. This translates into CASSQDPPRTTVIGELFF.

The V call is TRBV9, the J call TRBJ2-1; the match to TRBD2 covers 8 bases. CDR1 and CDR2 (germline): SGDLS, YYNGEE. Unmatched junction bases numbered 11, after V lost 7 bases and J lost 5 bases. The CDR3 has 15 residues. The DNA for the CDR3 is TGTGCCAGCGGCGGGCCGGGAGGGCGGGACAATGAGCAGTTCTTC. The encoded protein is CASGGPGGRDNEQFF.

The CDR3 coding sequence is TGTGCCAGCTCGGGACTAGCGGGAGGAGGGGTTGAGCAGTTCTTC. This sequence encodes CASSGLAGGGVEQFF. The chain couples TRBV28 to TRBJ2-1; 15 bases agree with TRBD2. CDR3 length: 15 amino acids. V dropped 8 bases and J dropped 9; count of bases not matched to a gene: 8. Germline values: CDR1 MDHEN, CDR2 SYDVKM.

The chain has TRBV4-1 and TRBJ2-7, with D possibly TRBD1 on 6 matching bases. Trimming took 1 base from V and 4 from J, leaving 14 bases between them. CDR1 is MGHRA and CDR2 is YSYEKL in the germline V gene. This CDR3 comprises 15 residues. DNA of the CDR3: TGCGCCAGCAGCCAAGGTCGGGACACCAAGTACGAGCAGTACTTC. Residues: CASSQGRDTKYEQYF.

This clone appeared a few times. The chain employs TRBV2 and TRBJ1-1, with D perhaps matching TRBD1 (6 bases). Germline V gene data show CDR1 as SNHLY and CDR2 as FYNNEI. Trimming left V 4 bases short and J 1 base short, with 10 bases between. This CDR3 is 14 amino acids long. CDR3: CASSAGGRNTEAFF. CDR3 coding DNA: TGTGCCAGCAGTGCGGGGGGCCGGAACACTGAAGCTTTCTTT.

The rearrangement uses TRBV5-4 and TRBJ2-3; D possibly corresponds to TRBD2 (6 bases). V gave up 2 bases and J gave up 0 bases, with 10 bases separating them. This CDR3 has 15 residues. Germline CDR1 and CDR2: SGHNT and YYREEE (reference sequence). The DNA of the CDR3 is TGTGCCAGCAGCTTTGCGGGGTATAGCACAGATACGCAGTATTTT. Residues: CASSFAGYSTDTQYF.

In DNA form, the CDR3 reads TGTGCCAGCAGCTTTATCAGGACTAGCGGGATGTCCTACGAGCAGTACTTC. Protein: CASSFIRTSGMSYEQYF. V gene TRBV7-9 combines with J gene TRBJ2-7, with 12 positions matching TRBD2. V dropped 3 bases and J dropped 1; count of bases not matched to a gene: 7. Germline loops: CDR1 SEHNR, CDR2 FQNEAQ (reference sequence). The CDR3 runs 17 residues.

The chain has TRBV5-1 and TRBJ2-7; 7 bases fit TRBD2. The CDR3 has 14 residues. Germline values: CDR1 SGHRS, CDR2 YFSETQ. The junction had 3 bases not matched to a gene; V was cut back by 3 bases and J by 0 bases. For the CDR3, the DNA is TGCGCCAGCAGCTCTAGCGGAAGCTCCTACGAGCAGTACTTC. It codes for CASSSSGSSYEQYF.